This T cell receptor beta chain was observed in a study of blood T cell repertoires in COVID-19. Study-wide background: COVID-19 samples from acute and convalescent phases originated in the United States, Italy and Spain. PBMCs, B-cell-depleted T cells, or T cells were the source of the cDNA or gDNA that made up the material.

With 6 bases removed from V and 2 bases from J, the gap between germline ends came to 16 bases. The CDR3 totals 15 residues. Germline CDR1 is MDHEN and CDR2 is SYDVKM. In the original workflow: The assay estimated nucleated cells by amplifying reference gene primers. Sequencing was performed with immunoSEQ multiplex PCR; in TCRdb, only in-frame clones are kept and a portion is missing. V, J and clone size were drawn from that table, and D and trimming were deduced from the DNA. The sample yields roughly 95,000 clones, around 80% seen once. Sequencing was performed on peripheral blood. The receptor comes from a man aged 45 to 65 with active or convalescent COVID-19. The V and J genes are TRBV28 and TRBJ1-2; perhaps TRBD1 as D (6 bases). The CDR3 sequence: CASSPAQQGNYGYTF. In nucleotides, the CDR3 is TGTGCCAGCAGCCCTGCCCAACAGGGAAACTATGGCTACACCTTC.